This T cell receptor beta chain appears in the sequencing data of a study of blood T cell repertoires in COVID-19. Libraries were prepared by immunoSEQ multiplex PCR; TCRdb keeps only in-frame clonotypes and omits some of them. In the table there are about 170,000 clones, approximately 84% of which are singletons. CDR1 is MNHEY and CDR2 is SVGAGI in the germline V gene. The CDR3 sequence is 13 residues long. The ends lost 6 bases at V and 2 bases at J; junction bases unmatched: 3. The chain is built from TRBV6-5 and TRBJ2-7; TRBD1 aligns across 8 bases. The sequencing input was PBMCs or T cells enriched from blood (not recorded which). The TCR originated in a human donor with acute COVID-19. The donor label of this sample is uncertain. The CDR3 sequence: CASRRTGPYEQYF. The CDR3 region has the DNA TGTGCCAGCAGAAGGACAGGGCCCTACGAGCAGTACTTC.